This T cell receptor (beta chain) was observed in a study of blood T cell repertoires in COVID-19. Study summary: Acute-phase and convalescent COVID-19 samples originated in the United States, Italy and Spain.

This CDR3 comprises 14 residues. V was pared by 1 base and J by 4 bases, with 2 bases of the junction left unmatched. Germline values: CDR1 MGHRA, CDR2 YSYEKL. TCRdb keeps only in-frame clones here, not all; method: immunoSEQ multiplex PCR. This sample carries under 200,000 clones, about nine tenths of them seen once, and the ten largest clones take around 1.6%. The V gene is TRBV4-1, the J gene TRBJ1-2; 8 positions match TRBD1. The sample was peripheral blood. This clonotype was sampled from a man younger than 35 with active or convalescent COVID-19. CDR3 loop: CASSQGQGTYGYTF. CDR3 nucleotide sequence: TGCGCCAGCAGCCAAGGACAGGGGACCTATGGCTACACCTTC.